This TCR beta chain is from a study of OX40 agonist ivuxolimab in advanced cancers. Broader study findings: The antigen specificity of the peripheral T cells (those that were expanded) was not determined. Low normalized T-cell clonal expansion was additionally recorded for some nonresponders.

Per germline, CDR1 KGHSH and CDR2 LQKENI. The CDR3 covers 16 residues. Trimming left V 3 bases short and J 3 bases short, with 16 bases between. TCRdb's table, derived via immunoSEQ multiplex PCR, lists solely in-frame clones and lacks some. Seen here are about 84,000 clones, 85% to 95% observed once, and the top ten hold 9.5% to 12%. Concerning this clone: What it binds is not known.

The TCR comes from an adult with an advanced solid tumor such as melanoma, head and neck, liver or kidney cancer. This sample comprised CD4+ or CD8+ T cells sorted from blood, obtained in a trial of the OX40 agonist ivuxolimab. The genes are TRBV18 and TRBJ2-3; no definite D call. The CDR3 is CASSPLSRMGTDTQYF. The CDR3 DNA reads as TGTGCCAGCTCACCCTTAAGTAGGATGGGTACAGATACGCAGTATTTT.